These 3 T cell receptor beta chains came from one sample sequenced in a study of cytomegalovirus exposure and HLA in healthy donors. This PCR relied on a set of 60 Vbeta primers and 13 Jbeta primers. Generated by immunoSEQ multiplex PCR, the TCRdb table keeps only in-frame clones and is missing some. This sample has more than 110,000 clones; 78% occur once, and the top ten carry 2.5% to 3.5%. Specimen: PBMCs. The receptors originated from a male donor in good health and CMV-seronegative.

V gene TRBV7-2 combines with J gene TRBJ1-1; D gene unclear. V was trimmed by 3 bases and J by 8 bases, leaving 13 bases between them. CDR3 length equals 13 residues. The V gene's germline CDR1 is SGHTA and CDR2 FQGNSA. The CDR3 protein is CASSLVPRREAFF. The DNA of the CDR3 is TGTGCCAGCAGCTTGGTGCCCCGGCGGGAAGCTTTCTTT.

The CDR3 sequence is CASSGGGKNEQFF. Written as DNA, the CDR3 is TGTGCCAGCTCAGGGGGGGGAAAGAATGAGCAGTTCTTC. The chain recombines TRBV18 with TRBJ2-1; 7 bases are a match to TRBD2. With 5 bases clipped from V and 7 bases from J, the junction kept 5 bases outside the gene matches. There are 13 residues in the CDR3. Looked up from germline, CDR1 is KGHSH and CDR2 is LQKENI.

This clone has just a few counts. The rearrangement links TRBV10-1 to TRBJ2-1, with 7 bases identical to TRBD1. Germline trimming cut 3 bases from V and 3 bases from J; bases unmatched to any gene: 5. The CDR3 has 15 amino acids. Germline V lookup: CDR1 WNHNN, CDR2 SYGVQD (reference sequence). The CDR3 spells CASSERTGDYNEQFF. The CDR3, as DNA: TGCGCCAGCAGTGAACGGACAGGTGACTACAATGAGCAGTTCTTC.